This T cell receptor (beta chain) was retrieved from a study of T cells in Graves' hyperthyroidism and ophthalmopathy. Regions amplified from RNA transcripts were the TCR beta CDR3 regions. The primer set for the first-round RT-PCR of the TCR CDR3 was HTBI. TCRdb fed the multiplex PCR reads into MiXCR, producing one record per CDR3 protein. Of 340,000 or so distinct CDR3 sequences in the sample, 15% to 20% were seen once. This clonotype was seen at least ten times. The CDR3 is 16 residues long. V lost 6 bases and J 0 bases, leaving 15 bases between the germline ends. The V gene's germline CDR1 is MDHEN and CDR2 SYDVKM.

The sequenced sample was blood. The V and J genes are TRBV28 and TRBJ1-5; D not resolved. This receptor was taken from a woman aged 45 to 65 with Graves' hyperthyroidism. CDR3 bases: TGTGCCAGCAGCCGCCGACTGGAGGATAGCAATCAGCCCCAGCATTTT. Its translation is CASSRRLEDSNQPQHF.